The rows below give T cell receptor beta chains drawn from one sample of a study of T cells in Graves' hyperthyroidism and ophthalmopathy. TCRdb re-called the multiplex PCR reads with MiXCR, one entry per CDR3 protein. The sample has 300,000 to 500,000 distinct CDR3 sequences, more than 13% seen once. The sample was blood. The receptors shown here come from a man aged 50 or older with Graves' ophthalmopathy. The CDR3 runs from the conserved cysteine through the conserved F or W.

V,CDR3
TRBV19,CASSILENNYGYTF
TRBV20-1,CSAGRGAGEKLFF
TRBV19,CASSIARNEQYF
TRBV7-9,CASSLAGLEETQYF
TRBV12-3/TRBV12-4,CASSDDSGRSYNEQFF
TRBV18,CASSPGGTGLYEQYF
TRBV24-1,CASSPGLAGGSNEQYF
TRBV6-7,CASSYYPGAVWWEQYF
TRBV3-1,CASSLQGRNTEAFF
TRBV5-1,CASSLVTGSNQPQHF
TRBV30,CAWSSIHTDTQYF
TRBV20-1,CSARDGAGNTEAFF
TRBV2,CASNPQGDGYTF
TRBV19,CASSRQGPYGYTF